Presented here are 26 T cell receptor beta chains from one specimen sequenced in a study of T cells after yellow fever vaccination. MiXCR, applied by TCRdb to the 5' RACE reads, yields one record per CDR3 protein. The repertoire has about 300,000 distinct CDR3 sequences, around 6.8% of them found once; the top ten carry roughly a sixth. Sequenced material: PBMCs, taken about 41 days after the first yellow fever vaccination. These receptors were obtained from a man younger than 35 who received the YFV17D yellow fever vaccine.

This chain joins TRBV7-2 and TRBJ1-1; D unresolved. Germline V CDR1 and CDR2: SGHTA, FQGNSA. The CDR3 is 12 residues long. Deletions cut 6 bases from V and 6 bases from J, with 11 bases between. As DNA, the CDR3 is TGTGCCAGCAGATTCAACGGGCCTGAAGCTTTCTTT. Its translation: CASRFNGPEAFF.

The table lists this clonotype with many counts. The chain carries TRBV19 and TRBJ2-5; 7 bases agree with TRBD1. Germline trimming cut 5 bases from V and 2 bases from J; bases unmatched to any gene: 17. This CDR3 is 18 amino acids long. Looked up from germline, CDR1 is LNHDA and CDR2 is SQIVND (reference sequence). The CDR3 nucleotides read TGTGCCAGTAGTCCCCAGAGGGCCGGGACAGCTGGACAAGAGACCCAGTACTTC. Residues: CASSPQRAGTAGQETQYF.

The table lists this clonotype with many counts. CDR3 DNA: TGTGCCAGCAGCATAGAGCGGGGCACAGATACGCAGTATTTT. This codes for CASSIERGTDTQYF. The chain is built from TRBV5-6 and TRBJ2-3, with D perhaps TRBD2 (6 bases). The germline CDR1 and CDR2 sequences are SGHDT and YYEEEE. This CDR3 has 14 residues. Trimming cost V 4 bases and J 1 base, with 10 bases left between them.

This clonotype was picked up a small number of times. The chain links TRBV30 to TRBJ2-1; TRBD2 agrees at 7 bases. Looked up from germline, CDR1 is GTSNPN and CDR2 is SVGIG (reference sequence). V lost 5 bases, J lost 5 bases, and 12 bases stayed unmatched. CDR3 length equals 15 residues. The CDR3 DNA sequence: TGTGCCTGGGAGCGGGGAGGAACGGTTGACAATGAGCAGTTCTTC. It encodes CAWERGGTVDNEQFF.

The chain carries TRBV7-8 and TRBJ1-5, with unresolved D. CDR1 and CDR2 from the germline V gene are SGHVS and FQNEAQ. This CDR3 is 15 amino acids long. Deletions cut 3 bases from V and 4 bases from J, with 13 bases between. In DNA form, the CDR3 reads TGTGCCAGCAGCTTGGATCAGCGTACTAATCAGCCCCAGCATTTT. Its translation: CASSLDQRTNQPQHF.

Only a few counts were recorded for this clonotype. This chain joins TRBV27 and TRBJ2-4, with 11 positions matching TRBD1. CDR1 and CDR2 from the germline V gene are MNHEY and SMNVEV (reference sequence). The CDR3 extends over 22 amino acids. The V and J ends lost 4 bases and 0 bases, in that order; junction bases with no gene match: 20. CDR3 bases: TGTGCCAGCAGTTCGTGGCTCTCGGTCGGACAGGGGGCGACCGTAGCCAAAAACATTCAGTACTTC. It encodes CASSSWLSVGQGATVAKNIQYF.

This clonotype was counted many times. The chain employs TRBV6-1 and TRBJ2-7; 13 positions agree with TRBD2. Germline V gene data show CDR1 as MNHNS and CDR2 as SASEGT. The CDR3 has 15 residues. The V segment lost 6 bases and the J segment 3 bases; nucleotides outside the gene matches: 5. The CDR3 here is CASRMGLAGIYEQYV. DNA of the CDR3: TGTGCCAGCAGAATGGGACTAGCGGGAATCTACGAGCAGTACGTC.

This clonotype has a count of ten or more. V gene TRBV29-1 combines with J gene TRBJ2-5, with no clear D. The V gene's germline CDR1 is SQVTM and CDR2 ANQGSEA. This CDR3 is 11 amino acids long. V shed 4 bases and J shed 2 bases, with 5 bases lying between them. The DNA for the CDR3 is TGCAGCGTTGCAGTGCAAGAGACCCAGTACTTC. Residues: CSVAVQETQYF.

The chain is built from TRBV7-9 and TRBJ1-5; the match to TRBD1 covers 9 bases. CDR3 length equals 16 residues. The germline V gene has CDR1 SEHNR and CDR2 FQNEAQ (reference sequence). The junction had 10 bases not matched to a gene; V was cut back by 5 bases and J by 5 bases. The CDR3 reads CASSHSTGGAYQPQHF. For the CDR3, the DNA is TGTGCCAGCAGCCATTCGACAGGGGGGGCCTATCAGCCCCAGCATTTT.

This clonotype was picked up many times. The rearrangement uses TRBV7-9 and TRBJ1-1; D ambiguous. V was shortened by 2 bases and J by 5 bases, with 6 bases between the two germline ends. The V gene's germline CDR1 is SEHNR and CDR2 FQNEAQ (reference sequence). The CDR3 covers 12 residues. The CDR3 DNA sequence: TGTGCCAGCAGCTTAACGCGAACTGAAGCTTTCTTT. Its translation is CASSLTRTEAFF.

This clonotype was found a few times. This rearrangement joins TRBV13 to TRBJ1-1; D remains unclear. The germline CDR1 and CDR2 sequences are PRHDT and FYEKMQ (reference sequence). The CDR3 consists of 12 residues. The germline V and J ends were trimmed by 4 bases and 11 bases, with 14 bases remaining between them. The CDR3 DNA sequence: TGTGCCAGCAGCTCCTCCGGGAATGGGGCTTTCTTT. As protein: CASSSSGNGAFF. The full variable domain, with the rest looked up from reference TRBV13 and TRBJ1-1, is AAGVIQSPRHLIKEKRETATLKCYPIPRHDTVYWYQQGPGQDPQFLISFYEKMQSDKGSIPDRFSAQQFSDYHSELNMSSLELGDSALYFCASSSSGNGAFFGQGTRLTVV.

The count of this clonotype is one. J is TRBJ2-1 and V is TRBV5-1; TRBD2 matches at 10 bases. The CDR3 has 16 residues. Losses at the gene ends were 4 bases for V and 4 bases for J; bases not matched to a gene: 8. Germline V gene data show CDR1 as SGHRS and CDR2 as YFSETQ. CDR3 sequence: CASSPRTSGIYNEQFF. CDR3 coding DNA: TGCGCCAGCAGCCCTAGGACTAGCGGTATATACAATGAGCAGTTCTTC.

This chain uses TRBV11-2 with TRBJ2-1, with 8 nucleotides matching TRBD2. CDR1 is SGHAT, CDR2 FQNNGV, per germline. The CDR3 covers 17 residues. V lost 4 bases to trimming and J lost 0 bases; unmatched junction nucleotides: 8. The CDR3 DNA reads TGTGCCAGCAGCTCCGTCGAGCGGGGGAACTCCTACAATGAGCAGTTCTTC. Its translation: CASSSVERGNSYNEQFF.

This clonotype was seen a handful of times. The chain couples TRBV6-5 to TRBJ2-2; D not resolved. The CDR3 is made up of 17 amino acids. Germline lookup yields CDR1 MNHEY and CDR2 SVGAGI. Trimming took 0 bases from V and 1 from J, leaving 12 bases between them. The DNA of the CDR3 is TGTGCCAGCAGTTACTCGCGATTTGGGCAGAACACCGGGGAGCTGTTTTTT. It is translated as CASSYSRFGQNTGELFF.

A remark on this clonotype: A junction end diverges from the germline sequence, so it may reflect a read error. This sequence joins TRBV5-1 and TRBJ2-3; TRBD1 aligns across 9 bases. The CDR3 is 15 residues long. In germline, CDR1 is SGHRS, CDR2 YFSETQ. CDR3 nucleotide sequence: TGCGCCAGCAGCTTGGTGACAGGGGGACCAGATATGCAGTATTTT. This gives the protein CASSLVTGGPDMQYF. Full variable domain (missing parts from reference TRBV5-1 and TRBJ2-3): KAGVTQTPRYLIKTRGQQVTLSCSPISGHRSVSWYQQTPGQGLQFLFEYFSETQRNKGNFPGRFSGRQFSNSRSEMNVSTLELGDSALYLCASSLVTGGPDMQYFGPGTRLTVL.

The rearrangement links TRBV7-2 to TRBJ1-6; TRBD1 is a possible D gene (6 bases). V dropped 5 bases and J dropped 8 bases, with 22 bases sitting between them. The CDR3 sequence is 17 residues long. Per the germline V gene, CDR1 is SGHTA and CDR2 is FQGNSA. The CDR3 reads CASSISGATSSYSPLHF. In DNA, the CDR3 is TGTGCCAGCAGCATTTCAGGGGCCACGAGCTCTTATTCACCCCTCCACTTT.

The genes are TRBV19 and TRBJ2-3, with 7 positions matching TRBD2. Unmatched junction bases numbered 10, after V lost 9 bases and J lost 4 bases. The CDR3 is 14 residues long. Germline CDR1 reads LNHDA; CDR2 reads SQIVND (reference sequence). The CDR3 nucleotides read TGTGCCAGCCGGTGGACTAGTCTCGCAGATACGCAGTATTTT. Protein sequence: CASRWTSLADTQYF.

In this sample, this clonotype turned up many times. This sequence joins TRBV20-1 and TRBJ1-4; D perhaps matches TRBD1 (6 bases). The ends were cut back, 0 bases at V and 7 bases at J, with 9 bases in the middle. The germline V gene encodes CDR1 DFQATT and CDR2 SNEGSKA (reference sequence). This CDR3 has 13 residues. CDR3: CSAREGAFEKLFF. In nucleotides, the CDR3 is TGCAGTGCTAGAGAGGGGGCTTTTGAAAAACTGTTTTTT.

The V and J genes are TRBV2 and TRBJ1-1; 8 bases are a match to TRBD1. The CDR3 consists of 15 residues. Germline V CDR1 and CDR2: SNHLY, FYNNEI. Trimming cost V 8 bases and J 1 base; bases outside gene matches: 9. The CDR3 spells CASSRGLGRNTEAFF. CDR3 DNA sequence: TGTGCCAGCTCCAGGGGGCTGGGGAGGAACACTGAAGCTTTCTTT. The complete variable domain, with remaining parts taken from reference TRBV2 and TRBJ1-1, reads EPEVTQTPSHQVTQMGQEVILRCVPISNHLYFYWYRQILGQKVEFLVSFYNNEISEKSEIFDDQFSVERPDGSNFTLKIRSTKLEDSAMYFCASSRGLGRNTEAFFGQGTRLTVV.

This chain joins TRBV7-9 and TRBJ1-1; the match to TRBD1 covers 8 bases. CDR1 is SEHNR and CDR2 is FQNEAQ in the germline V gene (reference sequence). The CDR3 has 13 amino acids. Trimming at V came to 5 bases and at J to 7 bases, leaving 6 bases not matched to a gene. For the CDR3, the DNA is TGTGCCAGCAGCCCCCGGGACAGGTTTGAAGCTTTCTTT. Translation: CASSPRDRFEAFF.

The V and J genes are TRBV24-1 and TRBJ2-4, with D perhaps matching TRBD1 (5 bases). Trimming stripped 1 base from V and 14 bases from J, with 17 bases between. Germline V gives CDR1 KGHDR, CDR2 SFDVKD. The CDR3 length is 14 residues. CDR3 in DNA: TGTGCCACCAGTGATTTTTATCAGGGCGGCGGAGAGTACTTC. Its protein is CATSDFYQGGGEYF.

In this sample, this clonotype turned up a few times. The chain employs TRBV7-9 and TRBJ2-7, with D uncertain. V shed 5 bases and J shed 3 bases, with 17 bases lying between them. Per germline, CDR1 SEHNR and CDR2 FQNEAQ (reference sequence). The CDR3 covers 15 residues. In DNA form, the CDR3 reads TGTGCCAGCAGCCCACGCTTCGCGATTGTCTACGAGCAGTACTTC. Encoded protein: CASSPRFAIVYEQYF.

Concerning this clonotype itself: A read error may produce the germline difference seen at one junction end. This chain links TRBV2 with TRBJ2-3; 10 nucleotides align to TRBD2. Germline V gene data show CDR1 as SNHLY and CDR2 as FYNNEI. CDR3 length: 15 amino acids. DNA for the CDR3: TGTGCCAGCGCTCTAGCGGGAGCCTTCTCAGATACGCCGTATTTT. The encoded protein is CASALAGAFSDTPYF.

In its sample, this clonotype was seen many times. The CDR3 spells CASSPWGYQETQYF. CDR3 sequence (DNA): TGTGCCAGCTCACCATGGGGGTATCAAGAGACCCAGTACTTC. The chain couples TRBV18 to TRBJ2-5, with D perhaps matching TRBD1 or TRBD2 (5 bases each). Germline loops: CDR1 KGHSH, CDR2 LQKENI. Trimming pared 2 bases from V and 2 bases from J, leaving 9 bases between. The CDR3 is made up of 14 amino acids.

The chain couples TRBV10-3 to TRBJ2-7; 7 bases agree with TRBD2. V gave up 10 bases and J gave up 6 bases; unmatched junction bases: 15. CDR3 length: 14 amino acids. In germline, CDR1 is ENHRY, CDR2 SYGVKD. The CDR3 loop reads CATGEGKWGSEQYF. The CDR3 DNA follows: TGTGCCACCGGGGAGGGCAAATGGGGAAGCGAGCAGTACTTC.

This clonotype was found many times. This chain uses TRBV7-2 with TRBJ2-2; D is uncertain. The CDR3 loop spans 13 amino acids. Germline V gives CDR1 SGHTA, CDR2 FQGNSA. V lost 2 bases and J 4 bases, leaving 5 bases between the germline ends. The CDR3 bases are TGTGCCAGCAGCTTAAAAGGCACCGGGGAGCTGTTTTTT. Amino acid sequence: CASSLKGTGELFF.